A selection of T cell receptor beta chains follows, all from one sample in a study of cytomegalovirus exposure and HLA in healthy donors. The table came from immunoSEQ multiplex PCR; TCRdb's copy has only in-frame clones and leaves some out. The sample lists around 180,000 clones; under 85% were seen once. Sequencing was performed on PBMCs. Receptor source: a young man in good health and CMV-seronegative. Each CDR3 is given with its conserved first and last residue. Each record gives: CDR3 protein, CDR3 DNA, V gene, D gene, J gene, clone size. The D gene is left open where the match is weak. Size is stated for part of the rows, as once, few or many counts, or as a class when the clone is expanded.

CDR3aa: CASSPRGGRFNEQFF
CDR3nt: TGTGCCAGCAGCCCGAGGGGGGGCCGTTTCAATGAGCAGTTCTTC
v_gene: TRBV7-3
d_gene: -
j_gene: TRBJ2-1
abundance: -

CDR3aa: CASRDPSGGEDTQYF
CDR3nt: TGTGCCAGCCGCGACCCTAGCGGGGGAGAAGATACGCAGTATTTT
v_gene: TRBV5-4
d_gene: TRBD2
j_gene: TRBJ2-3
abundance: -

CDR3aa: CASSQETDRGSYEQYF
CDR3nt: TGCGCCAGCAGCCAGGAGACGGACAGGGGTAGCTACGAGCAGTACTTC
v_gene: TRBV4-1
d_gene: TRBD1
j_gene: TRBJ2-7
abundance: -

CDR3aa: CASSRLGQTSYEQYF
CDR3nt: TGCGCCAGCAGCCGCCTAGGACAGACCTCTTACGAGCAGTACTTC
v_gene: TRBV4-1
d_gene: -
j_gene: TRBJ2-7
abundance: -

CDR3aa: CASSVIGGQAYHGETQYF
CDR3nt: TGTGCCAGCAGTGTTATCGGGGGACAGGCGTACCACGGAGAGACCCAGTACTTC
v_gene: TRBV6-1
d_gene: TRBD1
j_gene: TRBJ2-5
abundance: once

CDR3aa: CASGSGGVFEKLFF
CDR3nt: TGTGCCAGCGGATCAGGGGGCGTTTTTGAAAAACTGTTTTTT
v_gene: TRBV28
d_gene: TRBD1
j_gene: TRBJ1-4
abundance: -

CDR3aa: CASSLRGDREQYF
CDR3nt: TGTGCCAGCAGCCTCCGGGGGGATCGCGAGCAGTACTTC
v_gene: TRBV7-8
d_gene: TRBD2
j_gene: TRBJ2-7
abundance: once

CDR3aa: CASSGWPSPLHF
CDR3nt: TGTGCCAGCAGTGGTTGGCCTTCACCCCTCCACTTT
v_gene: TRBV6-1
d_gene: -
j_gene: TRBJ1-6
abundance: -

CDR3aa: CASSYSRGGDQPQHF
CDR3nt: TGTGCCAGCAGTTACTCGAGAGGGGGGGATCAGCCCCAGCATTTT
v_gene: TRBV6-5
d_gene: -
j_gene: TRBJ1-5
abundance: -

CDR3aa: CASSSTGTSGFTDTQYF
CDR3nt: TGTGCCAGCAGCTCCACCGGGACTAGCGGGTTTACAGATACGCAGTATTTT
v_gene: TRBV7-8
d_gene: TRBD2
j_gene: TRBJ2-3
abundance: -

CDR3aa: CASSYRTSGYYNEQFF
CDR3nt: TGTGCCAGCAGTTACCGGACTAGCGGGTACTACAATGAGCAGTTCTTC
v_gene: TRBV6-5
d_gene: TRBD2
j_gene: TRBJ2-1
abundance: -

CDR3aa: CASSSLTPRGGKETQYF
CDR3nt: TGTGCCAGCAGCTCACTCACTCCGAGGGGAGGGAAAGAGACCCAGTACTTC
v_gene: TRBV7-9
d_gene: TRBD2
j_gene: TRBJ2-5
abundance: -

CDR3aa: CASSLETGYGYTF
CDR3nt: TGCGCCAGCAGCTTGGAGACAGGGTATGGCTACACCTTC
v_gene: TRBV5-1
d_gene: TRBD1
j_gene: TRBJ1-2
abundance: -

CDR3aa: CASTSLGGRGYTF
CDR3nt: TGTGCCAGCACCTCGCTGGGGGGTCGTGGCTACACCTTC
v_gene: TRBV2
d_gene: -
j_gene: TRBJ1-2
abundance: -

CDR3aa: CATRATTGAHPWEQYF
CDR3nt: TGTGCCACCAGAGCCACCACAGGGGCTCACCCTTGGGAGCAGTACTTC
v_gene: TRBV15
d_gene: TRBD1
j_gene: TRBJ2-7
abundance: -

CDR3aa: CAIRDTSGTTDTQYF
CDR3nt: TGTGCCATCAGGGACACTAGCGGCACCACAGATACGCAGTATTTT
v_gene: TRBV10-3
d_gene: TRBD2
j_gene: TRBJ2-3
abundance: -

CDR3aa: CASTNVQQGNTEAFF
CDR3nt: TGTGCCAGCACCAACGTCCAACAGGGTAACACTGAAGCTTTCTTT
v_gene: TRBV9
d_gene: -
j_gene: TRBJ1-1
abundance: -

CDR3aa: CASSPQGAVNQPQHF
CDR3nt: TGTGCCAGCTCACCACAGGGGGCGGTCAATCAGCCCCAGCATTTT
v_gene: TRBV18
d_gene: TRBD1
j_gene: TRBJ1-5
abundance: -

CDR3aa: CAISGDLAGGNEQFF
CDR3nt: TGTGCCATCAGTGGTGACCTAGCGGGGGGCAATGAGCAGTTCTTC
v_gene: TRBV10-3
d_gene: TRBD2
j_gene: TRBJ2-1
abundance: once

CDR3aa: CASTKLGGNTDTQYF
CDR3nt: TGTGCCAGCACTAAGCTGGGAGGGAACACAGATACGCAGTATTTT
v_gene: TRBV5-6
d_gene: TRBD2
j_gene: TRBJ2-3
abundance: -

CDR3aa: CAISESGRELYEQYF
CDR3nt: TGTGCCATCAGTGAGTCTGGGCGGGAGCTATACGAGCAGTACTTC
v_gene: TRBV10-3
d_gene: TRBD2
j_gene: TRBJ2-7
abundance: once

CDR3aa: CASSFGQGSYEQYF
CDR3nt: TGTGCCAGCAGCTTCGGACAGGGGTCCTACGAGCAGTACTTC
v_gene: TRBV7-9
d_gene: TRBD1
j_gene: TRBJ2-7
abundance: -

CDR3aa: CASSRGQINEKLFF
CDR3nt: TGTGCCAGCAGCCGGGGACAGATTAATGAAAAACTGTTTTTT
v_gene: TRBV7-9
d_gene: TRBD1
j_gene: TRBJ1-4
abundance: -

CDR3aa: CASSYADRAQQYF
CDR3nt: TGTGCCAGCAGTTACGCCGACAGGGCGCAGCAGTACTTC
v_gene: TRBV6-5
d_gene: TRBD1
j_gene: TRBJ2-7
abundance: -

CDR3aa: CASSQLAGNLYEQYF
CDR3nt: TGCGCCAGCAGCCAACTAGCGGGGAACCTCTACGAGCAGTACTTC
v_gene: TRBV4-3
d_gene: TRBD2
j_gene: TRBJ2-7
abundance: -

CDR3aa: CASSYRGSYNSPLHF
CDR3nt: TGTGCCAGCAGTTACCGGGGTTCCTATAATTCACCCCTCCACTTT
v_gene: TRBV6-5
d_gene: -
j_gene: TRBJ1-6
abundance: -

CDR3aa: CASSLPLKPEAFF
CDR3nt: TGTGCCAGCAGCTTACCCCTAAAACCTGAAGCTTTCTTT
v_gene: TRBV7-8
d_gene: -
j_gene: TRBJ1-1
abundance: -

CDR3aa: CASSYHGQGYEQYF
CDR3nt: TGTGCCAGCAGCTACCACGGACAGGGTTACGAGCAGTACTTC
v_gene: TRBV7-6
d_gene: TRBD1
j_gene: TRBJ2-7
abundance: -

CDR3aa: CASSDRAGVYNSPLHF
CDR3nt: TGTGCCAGCAGTGATCGGGCAGGGGTCTATAATTCACCCCTCCACTTT
v_gene: TRBV2
d_gene: -
j_gene: TRBJ1-6
abundance: -

CDR3aa: CASRKGADYGYTF
CDR3nt: TGTGCCAGCAGAAAAGGGGCCGACTATGGCTACACCTTC
v_gene: TRBV6-5
d_gene: -
j_gene: TRBJ1-2
abundance: medium-sized

CDR3aa: CASSFQREIYNEQFF
CDR3nt: TGTGCCAGCAGCTTTCAGAGGGAAATCTACAATGAGCAGTTCTTC
v_gene: TRBV7-6
d_gene: -
j_gene: TRBJ2-1
abundance: -

CDR3aa: CASRIGTGLGEQYF
CDR3nt: TGTGCCAGTAGAATAGGGACAGGGCTGGGAGAGCAGTACTTC
v_gene: TRBV19
d_gene: TRBD1
j_gene: TRBJ2-7
abundance: -

CDR3aa: CASSSGTSGSYEQYF
CDR3nt: TGTGCCAGCAGCTCCGGGACTAGCGGATCCTACGAGCAGTACTTC
v_gene: TRBV7-9
d_gene: TRBD2
j_gene: TRBJ2-7
abundance: -

CDR3aa: CATIDRGTYNEQFF
CDR3nt: TGTGCCACCATCGACAGGGGAACCTACAATGAGCAGTTCTTC
v_gene: TRBV28
d_gene: TRBD1
j_gene: TRBJ2-1
abundance: -

CDR3aa: CASSSGWGYTF
CDR3nt: TGTGCCAGCAGCTCAGGATGGGGCTACACCTTC
v_gene: TRBV7-3
d_gene: -
j_gene: TRBJ1-2
abundance: -

CDR3aa: CASTQGREETQYF
CDR3nt: TGTGCCAGCACCCAGGGGAGGGAAGAGACCCAGTACTTC
v_gene: TRBV7-8
d_gene: -
j_gene: TRBJ2-5
abundance: -

CDR3aa: CASRPPGGGYPYEQYF
CDR3nt: TGTGCCAGCAGGCCGCCTGGGGGGGGATACCCCTACGAGCAGTACTTC
v_gene: TRBV28
d_gene: TRBD2
j_gene: TRBJ2-7
abundance: once

CDR3aa: CASRGVLDTEAFF
CDR3nt: TGTGCCAGCAGAGGGGTCCTTGACACTGAAGCTTTCTTT
v_gene: TRBV4-2
d_gene: -
j_gene: TRBJ1-1
abundance: -

CDR3aa: CASSVGAGGGTGELFF
CDR3nt: TGTGCCAGCAGCGTGGGAGCGGGAGGGGGCACCGGGGAGCTGTTTTTT
v_gene: TRBV9
d_gene: TRBD2
j_gene: TRBJ2-2
abundance: -

CDR3aa: CASSAPWLGGGEQYF
CDR3nt: TGTGCCAGCAGCGCCCCTTGGCTAGGCGGTGGCGAGCAGTACTTC
v_gene: TRBV7-9
d_gene: -
j_gene: TRBJ2-7
abundance: -

CDR3aa: CAISGLNTDTQYF
CDR3nt: TGTGCCATCAGCGGTCTTAACACAGATACGCAGTATTTT
v_gene: TRBV10-3
d_gene: -
j_gene: TRBJ2-3
abundance: -

CDR3aa: CASSAGTAGGTQYF
CDR3nt: TGTGCCAGCAGCGCTGGGACAGCCGGAGGGACCCAGTACTTC
v_gene: TRBV9
d_gene: TRBD1
j_gene: TRBJ2-5
abundance: once

CDR3aa: CASEGRGYNEQFF
CDR3nt: TGTGCCAGCGAGGGCAGGGGTTACAATGAGCAGTTCTTC
v_gene: TRBV7-9
d_gene: -
j_gene: TRBJ2-1
abundance: -

CDR3aa: CASSLRGGLGETQYF
CDR3nt: TGTGCCAGCAGTTTAAGGGGGGGTTTAGGAGAGACCCAGTACTTC
v_gene: TRBV27
d_gene: -
j_gene: TRBJ2-5
abundance: -

CDR3aa: CASSTATNEKLFF
CDR3nt: TGTGCCAGCAGTACAGCAACTAATGAAAAACTGTTTTTT
v_gene: TRBV9
d_gene: -
j_gene: TRBJ1-4
abundance: -